Below are 4 T cell receptor beta chains sequenced from a single sample in a study of blood T cells in healthy people across ages. It was with a sample-barcoded 5' primer and a J-beta primer mix that a second PCR of roughly 6 to 11 cycles was run. One entry per CDR3 protein, called by TCRdb with MiXCR from the 5' RACE reads. In the table there are fewer than 750,000 distinct CDR3 sequences, around half of which are singletons. The material sequenced was blood. The receptors were gathered from a man older than 75 in good health.

In its sample, this clonotype was seen once. The rearrangement joins TRBV5-1 to TRBJ2-3; D possibly corresponds to TRBD2 (7 bases). This CDR3 contains 16 residues. Germline CDR1 reads SGHRS; CDR2 reads YFSETQ. Trimming left V 7 bases short and J 0 bases short, with 18 bases between. DNA for the CDR3: TGCGCCAGCGGCTGGGGGGGGCAGCGAAGCACAGATACGCAGTATTTT. Residues: CASGWGGQRSTDTQYF.

This clonotype has only a few counts. V gene TRBV6-6 combines with J gene TRBJ2-5; 9 nucleotides align to TRBD1. The J segment lost 11 bases and the V segment lost 6 bases, leaving 10 bases of the junction unmatched. CDR1 and CDR2 from the germline V gene are MNHNY and SVGAGI (reference sequence). The CDR3 consists of 13 residues. CDR3 amino acids: CASSPTGGNEQYF. In nucleotides, the CDR3 is TGTGCCAGCAGCCCGACAGGGGGGAATGAGCAGTACTTC.

This chain links TRBV27 with TRBJ1-6; D perhaps matches TRBD1 (5 bases). The V and J ends lost 6 bases and 7 bases respectively, with 16 bases between them. Looked up from germline, CDR1 is MNHEY and CDR2 is SMNVEV (reference sequence). The CDR3 has 15 amino acids. CDR3 in amino acids: CASSREGVPNSPLHF. CDR3 in DNA: TGTGCCAGCAGCAGAGAAGGGGTACCAAATTCACCCCTCCACTTT.

The chain has TRBV14 and TRBJ2-2; 10 bases align to TRBD2. The junction had 7 bases not matched to a gene; V was cut back by 8 bases and J by 7 bases. This CDR3 comprises 14 residues. The germline V gene encodes CDR1 SGHDN and CDR2 FVKESK. CDR3 region: CASRRTSGRGELFF. The CDR3 DNA follows: TGTGCCAGCCGAAGGACTAGCGGACGCGGGGAGCTGTTTTTT.